This entry lists 30 T cell receptor beta chains sequenced from one sample in a study of CD8 T cells in Susac syndrome. Random-hexamer reverse transcription was applied to roughly 0.5 to 1 ug RNA. In TCRdb, the immunoSEQ multiplex PCR reads were re-called with MiXCR into one record per CDR3 protein. The data hold 150,000 to 180,000 distinct CDR3 sequences, with approximately 96% observed a single time. The sequenced sample consisted of CD4+ T cells from PBMCs. These receptors all come from a human donor with Susac syndrome.

The genes are TRBV7-9 and TRBJ2-6; 7 nucleotides line up with TRBD1. CDR3 length: 14 residues. Germline values: CDR1 SEHNR, CDR2 FQNEAQ (reference sequence). J was trimmed by 2 bases and V by 10 bases; bases with no gene match: 5. CDR3 coding DNA: TGTGCCACACAGGGACAGACTGGGGCCAACGTCCTGACTTTC. It yields the protein CATQGQTGANVLTF.

J is TRBJ2-1 and V is TRBV6-5; 10 bases align to TRBD1. V was pared by 2 bases and J by 2 bases, with 6 bases of the junction left unmatched. The CDR3 has 17 amino acids. CDR1 and CDR2 from the germline V gene are MNHEY and SVGAGI. Here the CDR3 DNA reads TGTGCCAGCAGTTACAGAGGGACAGGGGCTACCTACAATGAGCAGTTCTTC. Amino acid sequence: CASSYRGTGATYNEQFF.

The rearrangement uses TRBV25-1 and TRBJ2-3, with D tentatively TRBD1 (5 bases). This CDR3 has 15 residues. Trimming left V 2 bases short and J 2 bases short, with 11 bases between. CDR1 and CDR2 from the germline V gene are MGHDK and SYGVNS. This CDR3 is CASSEAGHSTDTQYF. In nucleotides, the CDR3 is TGTGCCAGCAGTGAAGCCGGACACTCCACAGATACGCAGTATTTT.

This rearrangement joins TRBV6-2 or TRBV6-3 to TRBJ2-1; D is undetermined. V lost 2 bases and J 4 bases, leaving 6 bases between the germline ends. This CDR3 region has 13 residues. CDR1 and CDR2 from the germline V gene are MNHEY and SVGEGT. The CDR3 here is CASSYDGYNEQFF. Here the CDR3 DNA reads TGTGCCAGCAGTTACGATGGGTACAATGAGCAGTTCTTC.

CDR3 amino acids: CASSRWAQETQYF. In DNA, the CDR3 is TGTGCCAGCAGTAGGTGGGCACAAGAGACCCAGTACTTC. This sequence joins TRBV2 and TRBJ2-5; unclear D gene. The length of the CDR3 is 13 residues. V lost 5 bases and J 2 bases, leaving 9 bases between the germline ends. Per the germline V gene, CDR1 is SNHLY and CDR2 is FYNNEI.

J is TRBJ2-5 and V is TRBV18, with TRBD1 as a possible D gene (5 bases). Trimming stripped 2 bases from V and 5 bases from J, with 15 bases between. The germline V gene has CDR1 KGHSH and CDR2 LQKENI. The CDR3 spans 15 residues. The CDR3 is CASSPKQDSSETQYF. CDR3 bases: TGTGCCAGCTCACCAAAACAGGATTCTTCTGAGACCCAGTACTTC.

The chain employs TRBV2 and TRBJ2-7, with D unresolved. The V and J ends lost 4 bases and 6 bases respectively, with 19 bases between them. The CDR3 sequence is 15 residues long. Germline V CDR1 and CDR2: SNHLY, FYNNEI. The CDR3 DNA reads TGTGCCAGCAGTGGGCCCCTACGCTCGCTTGGCGAGCAGTACTTC. Translated, it gives CASSGPLRSLGEQYF.

The CDR3 DNA reads TGTGCCATATCAGCGGGGGGCCACCAAGAGACCCAGTACTTC. It specifies CAISAGGHQETQYF. The rearrangement joins TRBV5-4 to TRBJ2-5; the match to TRBD2 covers 9 bases. CDR1 and CDR2 from the germline V gene are SGHNT and YYREEE (reference sequence). The CDR3 covers 14 residues. With V trimmed by 9 bases and J by 0 bases, 6 bases remained unmatched.

This chain joins TRBV7-3 and TRBJ2-3, with a tentative D call TRBD1 (6 bases). CDR1 and CDR2 (germline): SGHTA, FQGTGA. The CDR3 is 13 amino acids. The V end was cut by 2 bases, the J end by 11 bases, with 14 bases between. The CDR3 spells CASSLARGGQQYF. CDR3 DNA sequence: TGTGCCAGCAGCTTAGCCCGAGGGGGTCAGCAGTATTTT.

This clonotype appeared a single time. V and J are TRBV9 and TRBJ2-1, with D possibly matching TRBD1 (6 bases). Germline CDR1 reads SGDLS; CDR2 reads YYNGEE. The CDR3 is made up of 15 amino acids. V was pared by 2 bases and J by 10 bases, with 19 bases between. CDR3 amino acids: CASSVLGASLREQFF. The DNA of the CDR3 is TGTGCCAGCAGCGTCTTGGGGGCCTCCTTAAGGGAGCAGTTCTTC.

V is TRBV2 and J is TRBJ1-5, with 7 bases lining up with TRBD1. Germline CDR1 is SNHLY and CDR2 is FYNNEI. The length of the CDR3 is 14 residues. The V segment lost 5 bases and the J segment 7 bases; nucleotides outside the gene matches: 8. The CDR3 here is CASSTPGGQQPQHF. CDR3 sequence (DNA): TGTGCCAGCAGTACCCCAGGGGGTCAGCAGCCCCAGCATTTT. The full variable domain, rest sourced from reference TRBV2 and TRBJ1-5, is EPEVTQTPSHQVTQMGQEVILRCVPISNHLYFYWYRQILGQKVEFLVSFYNNEISEKSEIFDDQFSVERPDGSNFTLKIRSTKLEDSAMYFCASSTPGGQQPQHFGDGTRLSIL.

This chain joins TRBV6-5 and TRBJ1-2, with unresolved D. Trimming took off 7 bases at V and 2 bases at J, with 14 bases between the two ends. Germline V gene lookup returns CDR1 MNHEY and CDR2 SVGAGI. The CDR3 contains 14 residues. Here the CDR3 DNA reads TGTGCCAGCAAACTCGACGCGCCCAACTATGGCTACACCTTC. Translation gives CASKLDAPNYGYTF.

This clonotype has a single count. The rearrangement uses TRBV21-1 and TRBJ2-7; the D call in the table, TRBD1, was not verified against the DNA. TRBV21-1 is noted as a pseudogene. CDR3 length: 13 residues. The CDR3 region has the DNA TGTGCCAGCACCCTCAGGGTTCCCTACGAGCAGTACTTC. It yields the protein CASTLRVPYEQYF.

The rearrangement uses TRBV7-2 and TRBJ1-1, with D possibly matching TRBD1 (5 bases). The length of the CDR3 is 14 residues. Trimming took 2 bases from V and 4 from J, leaving 11 bases between them. Germline V gene sequence: CDR1 SGHTA, CDR2 FQGNSA. The CDR3, as DNA: TGTGCCAGCAGCTTACGGGCCAGGGTCACTGAAGCTTTCTTT. As protein: CASSLRARVTEAFF.

This chain connects TRBV4-1 to TRBJ1-5; D is perhaps TRBD1 (5 bases). Trimming cost V 0 bases and J 5 bases, with 11 bases left between them. The germline CDR1 and CDR2 sequences are MGHRA and YSYEKL. The CDR3 has 15 amino acids. CDR3 in DNA: TGCGCCAGCAGCCAAGATCCTGGGGACTATCAGCCCCAGCATTTT. Protein: CASSQDPGDYQPQHF.

The CDR3 loop reads CSARDLSASSYNEQFF. The CDR3 region has the DNA TGCAGTGCTAGAGATCTGAGTGCCTCCTCCTACAATGAGCAGTTCTTC. The chain is built from TRBV20-1 and TRBJ2-1, with D uncertain. Looked up from germline, CDR1 is DFQATT and CDR2 is SNEGSKA (reference sequence). The V end lost 0 bases, the J end lost 0 bases, and 12 bases lay between the germline ends. The CDR3 is 16 amino acids.

V gene TRBV3-1 combines with J gene TRBJ1-1; D is ambiguous. CDR1 LGHDT and CDR2 YNNKEL come from the germline V gene (reference sequence). With 7 bases removed from V and 5 bases from J, the gap between germline ends came to 8 bases. This CDR3 region has 11 residues. CDR3 in DNA: TGTGCCAGCAAGACGAGGACTGAAGCTTTCTTT. Amino acids: CASKTRTEAFF.

V usage is TRBV7-2 and J usage is TRBJ2-5; the D is unclear. Germline loops: CDR1 SGHTA, CDR2 FQGNSA. V was trimmed by 5 bases and J by 5 bases, leaving 12 bases between them. This CDR3 has 13 amino acids. CDR3 sequence: CASSPGRWETQYF. CDR3 DNA sequence: TGTGCCAGCAGCCCGGGTCGGTGGGAGACCCAGTACTTC. Combining the CDR3 with reference TRBV7-2 and TRBJ2-5 gives the whole variable domain GAGVSQSPSNKVTEKGKDVELRCDPISGHTALYWYRQSLGQGLEFLIYFQGNSAPDKSGLPSDRFSAERTGGSVSTLTIQRTQQEDSAVYLCASSPGRWETQYFGPGTRLLVL.

CDR3 region: CSARGGDIYQPQHF. In nucleotides, the CDR3 is TGCAGTGCTAGAGGAGGGGACATTTATCAGCCCCAGCATTTT. The V call is TRBV20-1, the J call TRBJ1-5; the D gene is possibly TRBD1 (6 bases). The V gene's germline CDR1 is DFQATT and CDR2 SNEGSKA (reference sequence). Trimming removed 1 base from V and 5 bases from J, with 12 bases in between. This CDR3 comprises 14 residues.

This clonotype was found once. This chain connects TRBV4-2 to TRBJ1-4; D unresolved. Germline CDR1 is LGHNA and CDR2 is YNFKEQ. Trimming cost V 0 bases and J 7 bases, with 12 bases left between them. CDR3 length: 15 amino acids. The chain's CDR3 is CASSQEGTASEKLFF. CDR3 DNA: TGTGCCAGCAGCCAAGAAGGAACGGCCAGTGAAAAACTGTTTTTT.

The chain combines TRBV20-1 with TRBJ2-1; tentative D call: TRBD2 (6 bases). In germline, CDR1 is DFQATT, CDR2 SNEGSKA (reference sequence). This CDR3 is 15 amino acids long. V lost 3 bases to trimming and J lost 9 bases, with 21 bases between them. The CDR3 DNA sequence: TGCAGTGCTAGCTATTGGGACTCCCCAAGACGTGAGCAGTTCTTC. Translating gives CSASYWDSPRREQFF.

The chain is built from TRBV20-1 and TRBJ1-1, with D unclear. The germline V and J ends were trimmed by 3 bases and 9 bases, with 20 bases remaining between them. The V gene's germline CDR1 is DFQATT and CDR2 SNEGSKA (reference sequence). CDR3 length: 14 amino acids. As DNA, the CDR3 is TGCAGTGCTAGGCCGTTGGGTGTAATAGACCAAGCTTTCTTT. It specifies CSARPLGVIDQAFF.

The chain links TRBV29-1 to TRBJ1-4; D gene ambiguous. This CDR3 has 12 residues. Germline assignment: CDR1 SQVTM and CDR2 ANQGSEA. Trimming left V 6 bases short and J 1 base short, with 6 bases between. The CDR3 reads CSVGQTNEKLFF. The CDR3, as DNA: TGCAGCGTAGGTCAAACTAATGAAAAACTGTTTTTT.

The genes are TRBV6-5 and TRBJ1-3, with no clear D. This CDR3 comprises 17 residues. Trimming stripped 0 bases from V and 1 base from J, with 13 bases between. Per the germline V gene, CDR1 is MNHEY and CDR2 is SVGAGI. The CDR3 DNA is TGTGCCAGCAGTTACTCCTTAACAGTTCTATCTGGAAACACCATATATTTT. It is translated as CASSYSLTVLSGNTIYF.

This chain's CDR3 is CSGRLAGNEQFF. As DNA, the CDR3 is TGCAGCGGCAGACTAGCGGGGAATGAGCAGTTCTTC. This chain connects TRBV29-1 to TRBJ2-1; 11 bases match TRBD2. CDR3 length equals 12 residues. V lost 7 bases and J lost 7; bases outside the gene matches: 3. The germline V gene has CDR1 SQVTM and CDR2 ANQGSEA.

This chain's CDR3 is CSVGGLAGGPGVPNEQFF. DNA of the CDR3: TGCAGCGTTGGCGGACTAGCGGGGGGGCCTGGTGTTCCCAATGAGCAGTTCTTC. This chain links TRBV29-1 with TRBJ2-1; 15 bases agree with TRBD2. V shed 4 bases, J shed 6 bases, and the junction held 13 bases outside the gene matches. The CDR3 loop spans 18 amino acids. Germline CDR1 and CDR2: SQVTM and ANQGSEA.

The J gene is TRBJ1-2, the V gene TRBV18, with D unresolved. Germline CDR1 is KGHSH and CDR2 is LQKENI. Trimming took off 2 bases at V and 4 bases at J, with 8 bases between the two ends. The CDR3 runs to 13 residues. CDR3 sequence reads: CASSPEGLYGYTF. In DNA, the CDR3 is TGTGCCAGCTCACCAGAGGGCCTCTATGGCTACACCTTC.

The rearrangement joins TRBV6-1 to TRBJ1-5; D perhaps matches TRBD1 (6 bases). V was shortened by 5 bases and J by 2 bases, with 13 bases between the two germline ends. This CDR3 region has 15 residues. Germline V gene lookup returns CDR1 MNHNS and CDR2 SASEGT. The CDR3 DNA reads TGTGCCAGCAGTCCACAGGGTCAGGGCAATCAGCCCCAGCATTTT. This encodes CASSPQGQGNQPQHF.

V gene TRBV2 combines with J gene TRBJ1-5; 8 nucleotides match TRBD1. Unmatched junction bases numbered 3, after V lost 6 bases and J lost 2 bases. The CDR3 sequence is 14 residues long. In germline, CDR1 is SNHLY, CDR2 FYNNEI. The CDR3 protein is CASRGQVGNQPQHF. CDR3 nucleotide sequence: TGTGCCAGCAGGGGACAGGTGGGCAATCAGCCCCAGCATTTT.

The chain has TRBV12-3 or TRBV12-4 and TRBJ1-5; possibly TRBD1 for D (6 bases). This CDR3 region has 15 residues. Trimming removed 6 bases at V and 2 bases at J, with 14 bases between. CDR3 sequence reads: CASREQGIGNQPQHF. The CDR3 region has the DNA TGTGCCAGCAGGGAACAGGGTATAGGCAATCAGCCCCAGCATTTT.